A single sample is the source of the 18 T cell receptor beta chains below, sequenced in a study of cytomegalovirus exposure and HLA in healthy donors. In the PCR, 60 Vbeta and 13 Jbeta primers were used. Profiling relied on immunoSEQ multiplex PCR, and the TCRdb table lists in-frame clones only, not all of them. The sample contains about 110,000 clones, over 70% of which appear only once. Sequencing was carried out using PBMCs. The receptors here all came from a man aged 35 to 55 in good health and CMV-seronegative.

V usage is TRBV19 and J usage is TRBJ1-1; TRBD1 agrees at 10 bases. CDR1 LNHDA and CDR2 SQIVND come from the germline V gene (reference sequence). The CDR3 is made up of 15 amino acids. V lost 4 bases and J lost 4; bases outside the gene matches: 6. The CDR3 sequence: CASSTTTGGVTEAFF. The DNA for the CDR3 is TGTGCCAGTAGTACAACGACAGGGGGCGTCACTGAAGCTTTCTTT.

This clone has only one observation. The chain carries TRBV5-1 and TRBJ2-2; D may be TRBD2 (5 bases). Per germline, CDR1 SGHRS and CDR2 YFSETQ. Trimming removed 4 bases at V and 4 bases at J, with 17 bases between. This CDR3 has 16 amino acids. The CDR3 sequence: CASSPGLRAITGELFF. DNA of the CDR3: TGCGCCAGCAGCCCCGGGTTGCGGGCGATCACCGGGGAGCTGTTTTTT.

There are a few counts of this clone. The chain combines TRBV7-3 with TRBJ2-1; 9 nucleotides line up with TRBD2. The germline CDR1 and CDR2 sequences are SGHTA and FQGTGA. The CDR3 is 17 residues long. The ends lost 4 bases at V and 8 bases at J; junction bases unmatched: 15. The CDR3 protein is CASSSGSGGTAAYEQFF. The CDR3 nucleotides read TGTGCCAGCAGCTCGGGGAGCGGGGGGACCGCAGCATATGAGCAGTTCTTC.

The chain uses TRBV2 and TRBJ2-5; 8 bases are a match to TRBD2. Looked up from germline, CDR1 is SNHLY and CDR2 is FYNNEI. CDR3 size: 15 residues. Germline trimming cut 8 bases from V and 1 base from J; bases unmatched to any gene: 9. The CDR3 region has the DNA TGTGCCAGCGCCGGACGGACTAGCAGCCAAGAGACCCAGTACTTC. Protein sequence: CASAGRTSSQETQYF.

This clone was observed a few times. The rearrangement links TRBV7-2 to TRBJ1-1, with a possible D match to TRBD1 (6 bases). This CDR3 is 13 amino acids long. The ends were cut back, 3 bases at V and 4 bases at J, with 9 bases in the middle. Per the germline V gene, CDR1 is SGHTA and CDR2 is FQGNSA. The CDR3 sequence: CASSFKGGTEAFF. CDR3 nucleotide sequence: TGTGCCAGCAGCTTTAAAGGGGGCACTGAAGCTTTCTTT.

The chain joins TRBV5-1 to TRBJ2-5, with D possibly TRBD1 on 6 matching bases. Trimming left V 2 bases short and J 2 bases short, with 16 bases between. Germline loops: CDR1 SGHRS, CDR2 YFSETQ. This CDR3 has 16 amino acids. CDR3: CASSFTLNREQETQYF. The DNA for the CDR3 is TGCGCCAGCAGCTTTACGTTAAACAGGGAACAAGAGACCCAGTACTTC. Full variable domain (missing parts from reference TRBV5-1 and TRBJ2-5): KAGVTQTPRYLIKTRGQQVTLSCSPISGHRSVSWYQQTPGQGLQFLFEYFSETQRNKGNFPGRFSGRQFSNSRSEMNVSTLELGDSALYLCASSFTLNREQETQYFGPGTRLLVL.

Only a few counts were recorded for this clone. DNA of the CDR3: TGTGCCAGCAGCTTGTTTGGGGACACCTCCTACGAGCAGTACTTC. Translating gives CASSLFGDTSYEQYF. The V and J genes are TRBV5-6 and TRBJ2-7; D is perhaps TRBD1 (6 bases). Germline V gene lookup returns CDR1 SGHDT and CDR2 YYEEEE. Trimming removed 1 base from V and 0 bases from J, with 11 bases in between. This CDR3 comprises 15 residues.

The chain carries TRBV6-1 and TRBJ1-4; TRBD1 is a possible D gene (6 bases). Germline V gene sequence: CDR1 MNHNS, CDR2 SASEGT. The CDR3 has 14 amino acids. V was trimmed by 2 bases and J by 7 bases, leaving 11 bases between them. CDR3 region: CASSEPRDTEKLFF. In DNA form, the CDR3 reads TGTGCCAGCAGTGAACCCAGGGACACTGAAAAACTGTTTTTT.

This rearrangement joins TRBV6-5 to TRBJ2-5; 7 bases line up with TRBD1. The CDR3 has 14 residues. The germline gives CDR1 MNHEY, CDR2 SVGAGI. J gave up 4 bases and V 5 bases, and 7 bases lay outside the gene matches. CDR3 nucleotides: TGTGCCAGCAGTGAACGACAGGGTGCAGAGACCCAGTACTTC. Residues: CASSERQGAETQYF.

The V and J genes are TRBV10-1 and TRBJ2-7; 8 positions agree with TRBD2. The germline V gene has CDR1 WNHNN and CDR2 SYGVQD (reference sequence). Trimming at V came to 3 bases and at J to 6 bases, leaving 10 bases not matched to a gene. CDR3 size: 15 residues. The CDR3 sequence is CASSDLLADPLEQYF. Here the CDR3 DNA reads TGCGCCAGCAGTGACCTACTAGCGGACCCTCTCGAGCAGTACTTC.

The J gene is TRBJ2-2, the V gene TRBV2; D is ambiguous. Deletions cut 5 bases from V and 7 bases from J, with 8 bases between. The CDR3 spans 12 residues. The germline gives CDR1 SNHLY, CDR2 FYNNEI. The CDR3 bases are TGTGCCAGCAGTCAAACTGGCGGGGAGCTGTTTTTT. Translation gives CASSQTGGELFF.

The chain combines TRBV7-9 with TRBJ1-3; 8 nucleotides align to TRBD1. Trimming at V came to 0 bases and at J to 4 bases, leaving 8 bases not matched to a gene. In germline, CDR1 is SEHNR, CDR2 FQNEAQ (reference sequence). CDR3 length: 17 residues. The CDR3 region is CASSLAYRGSSGNTIYF. The CDR3 region has the DNA TGTGCCAGCAGCTTAGCCTACAGGGGGTCCTCCGGAAACACCATATATTTT.

The V and J genes are TRBV6-5 and TRBJ1-6; D unclear. Trimming removed 0 bases at V and 10 bases at J, with 10 bases between. Germline V gene lookup returns CDR1 MNHEY and CDR2 SVGAGI. This CDR3 has 14 amino acids. In nucleotides, the CDR3 is TGTGCCAGCAGTTACTCGGCCGGGGTCTCACCCCTCCACTTT. This codes for CASSYSAGVSPLHF.

In its sample, this clone was seen many times. V usage is TRBV13 and J usage is TRBJ2-7, with unresolved D. Per the germline V gene, CDR1 is PRHDT and CDR2 is FYEKMQ (reference sequence). Trimming cost V 5 bases and J 2 bases, with 13 bases left between them. This CDR3 has 14 amino acids. CDR3 nucleotides: TGTGCCAGCAGCGCAGTCGTAGCCGCCTACGAGCAGTACTTC. Protein: CASSAVVAAYEQYF.

This chain connects TRBV5-1 to TRBJ1-2; D gene ambiguous. With 1 base removed from V and 8 bases from J, the gap between germline ends came to 15 bases. Germline V CDR1 and CDR2: SGHRS, YFSETQ. This CDR3 spans 14 amino acids. The CDR3: CASSLLPDGQGYTF. The CDR3 coding sequence is TGCGCCAGCAGCTTGCTCCCCGATGGGCAAGGCTACACCTTC.

This clone was counted only a few times. The chain uses TRBV7-6 and TRBJ2-7; 9 nucleotides match TRBD1. From germline, CDR1 is SGHVS and CDR2 FNYEAQ. This CDR3 is built from 16 residues. The ends lost 5 bases at V and 5 bases at J; junction bases unmatched: 13. The CDR3 DNA is TGTGCCAGCAGCCCCCGCGGGGACAGGGTAACCCACGAGCAGTACTTC. Translating it yields CASSPRGDRVTHEQYF. Combining the CDR3 with reference TRBV7-6 and TRBJ2-7 gives the whole variable domain GAGVSQSPRYKVTKRGQDVALRCDPISGHVSLYWYRQALGQGPEFLTYFNYEAQQDKSGLPNDRFSAERPEGSISTLTIQRTEQRDSAMYRCASSPRGDRVTHEQYFGPGTRLTVT.

The chain links TRBV18 to TRBJ1-2; the D gene is possibly TRBD1 (6 bases). V was clipped by 2 bases and J by 6 bases, with 16 bases between them. There are 15 residues in the CDR3. Germline CDR1 reads KGHSH; CDR2 reads LQKENI. In nucleotides, the CDR3 is TGTGCCAGCTCACCATCAAACGGGGACAAGGATGGCTACACCTTC. This gives the protein CASSPSNGDKDGYTF.

CDR3: CASSAQITADTQYF. The CDR3 nucleotides are TGTGCCAGCAGCGCACAGATTACCGCAGATACGCAGTATTTT. The gene calls are TRBV7-9 and TRBJ2-3; no firm D call. Trimming took 5 bases from V and 4 from J, leaving 13 bases between them. The CDR3 totals 14 residues. Germline CDR1 reads SEHNR; CDR2 reads FQNEAQ (reference sequence).